This entry describes one TCR beta chain. Sequenced by immunoSEQ multiplex PCR; TCRdb stores in-frame clones only, minus some. The sample holds approximately 70,000 clones, roughly nine tenths seen once. These data are taken from a study of technical replicates of blood from several donors. Trimming at V came to 6 bases and at J to 0 bases, leaving 7 bases not matched to a gene. The CDR3 has 16 residues. Germline CDR1 is MGHRA and CDR2 is YSYEKL. The clonotype was recovered from a human donor in good health. The chain couples TRBV4-1 to TRBJ2-1, with 8 bases fitting TRBD1. The sequencing sample was made of T cells isolated from PBMCs. The CDR3 DNA reads as TGCGCCAGCAGATCGACGGGACAGGACTCCTACAATGAGCAGTTCTTC. Its protein is CASRSTGQDSYNEQFF.